The clone carrying this TCR beta chain was seen only a few times. Its antigen remains unknown. The data were obtained in a study of identical twins. Findings and caveats of the study: Out-of-frame beta chain sequences displayed weaker excess sharing between twins. Twin sharing of out-of-frame TCR alpha was underestimated by models in monozygotic pairs.

The germline V gene has CDR1 SGHVS and CDR2 FQNEAQ. The CDR3 covers 14 residues. Between the trimmed V and J ends, which lost 2 bases and 3 bases, there was a span of 11 bases. A universal primer site was created by template switching, with the cDNA bearing unique molecular identifiers. MiXCR, run by TCRdb on the 5' RACE reads, gives a single entry per CDR3 protein. Of 410,000 or so distinct CDR3 sequences listed, around 20% are singletons. The chain uses TRBV7-8 and TRBJ2-7, with D maybe TRBD2 (6 bases). The clonotype originates from a middle-aged man in good health. What was sequenced was naive T cells sorted from blood. The CDR3: CASSLTRENYEQYF. The CDR3 bases are TGTGCCAGCAGCTTAACCCGGGAGAACTACGAGCAGTACTTC.